Each of the 13 T cell receptor beta chains below was sequenced from the same sample in a study of cytomegalovirus exposure and HLA in healthy donors. Primers for the PCR totalled 60 Vbeta and 13 Jbeta. Sequencing used immunoSEQ multiplex PCR; TCRdb keeps in-frame clones, though not all of them. The sample contains more than 110,000 clones, 60% to 75% of which appear only once. Sequenced material: PBMCs. These receptors originate from a man aged 25 to 45 in good health and CMV-seronegative.

The CDR3 DNA reads as TGCGCCAGCAGCCGCCCAAACAGGGCGAACACTGAAGCTTTCTTT. Translation: CASSRPNRANTEAFF. V gene TRBV5-1 combines with J gene TRBJ1-1; D may be TRBD1 (6 bases). This CDR3 comprises 15 residues. Germline values: CDR1 SGHRS, CDR2 YFSETQ. Trimming removed 4 bases at V and 1 base at J, with 14 bases between.

This clone was detected a few times. This chain joins TRBV2 and TRBJ2-5, with D uncertain. Germline V gene lookup returns CDR1 SNHLY and CDR2 FYNNEI. The CDR3 runs to 13 residues. The V gene lost 4 bases and the J gene lost 1 base, with 7 bases spanning the gap. The CDR3 region has the DNA TGTGCCAGCAGTGGGAGACTCCAAGAGACCCAGTACTTC. Residues: CASSGRLQETQYF.

The chain joins TRBV10-3 to TRBJ2-1; 7 bases line up with TRBD2. V trimming: 4 bases; J trimming: 6 bases; junction bases outside the gene matches: 9. The CDR3 runs to 15 residues. Germline V gene sequence: CDR1 ENHRY, CDR2 SYGVKD. CDR3 in DNA: TGTGCCATCAGTGGGGGGAGCGGGGACCTCAATGAGCAGTTCTTC. Amino acid sequence: CAISGGSGDLNEQFF.

The V and J genes are TRBV7-2 and TRBJ2-5, with TRBD1 matching over 10 bases. From germline, CDR1 is SGHTA and CDR2 FQGNSA. V trimming: 2 bases; J trimming: 5 bases; junction bases outside the gene matches: 5. This CDR3 has 15 residues. This CDR3 is CASSLRGTGDETQYF. In DNA, the CDR3 is TGTGCCAGCAGCTTAAGGGGGACAGGGGACGAGACCCAGTACTTC.

Regarding this clone: Other DNA sequences within the sample encode an identical CDR3. The gene calls are TRBV28 and TRBJ1-1; D unclear. With 4 bases removed from V and 0 bases from J, the gap between germline ends came to 3 bases. The CDR3 runs to 12 residues. Germline values: CDR1 MDHEN, CDR2 SYDVKM. The CDR3 loop is CASSSMNTEAFF. DNA for the CDR3: TGTGCCAGCAGTTCTATGAACACTGAAGCTTTCTTT.

The chain recombines TRBV2 with TRBJ2-5; 7 bases fit TRBD2. The CDR3 sequence is 14 residues long. With 5 bases clipped from V and 2 bases from J, the junction kept 5 bases outside the gene matches. Germline CDR1 SNHLY, CDR2 FYNNEI. The CDR3 coding sequence is TGTGCCAGCAGTTTTAACGGGGGGCAAGAGACCCAGTACTTC. Translating it yields CASSFNGGQETQYF.

The chain has TRBV6-5 and TRBJ2-1; D gene uncertain. Deletions cut 0 bases from V and 7 bases from J, with 7 bases between. There are 13 residues in the CDR3. Germline V gene data show CDR1 as MNHEY and CDR2 as SVGAGI. CDR3 residues: CASSYSRWNEQFF. CDR3 DNA sequence: TGTGCCAGCAGTTACTCGAGGTGGAATGAGCAGTTCTTC.

This clone showed up just once. This chain uses TRBV19 with TRBJ1-5; D not resolved. There are 17 residues in the CDR3. Germline V CDR1 and CDR2: LNHDA, SQIVND (reference sequence). Trimming removed 0 bases from V and 0 bases from J, with 12 bases in between. DNA for the CDR3: TGTGCCAGTAGTATAGATCAGACATTTTATAGCAATCAGCCCCAGCATTTT. Its protein product is CASSIDQTFYSNQPQHF.

A word on this clone: The junction departs from germline at one end; a sequencing error may be responsible. The chain has TRBV5-8 and TRBJ2-6; 7 bases agree with TRBD1. Germline-derived CDR1 and CDR2 are SGHTS and YDEGEE. The CDR3 loop spans 18 amino acids. In DNA, the CDR3 is TGTGCCAGCAGCCACCGGGACAGCGCTTTCTCTGGGGCCAACGGCCTGACTTTC. Its translation is CASSHRDSAFSGANGLTF.

CDR3 sequence: CASSWGTGGNTEAFF. The CDR3 DNA reads as TGTGCCAGCAGCTGGGGGACAGGGGGGAACACTGAAGCTTTCTTT. This chain connects TRBV5-4 to TRBJ1-1, with TRBD1 identical over 11 bases. Trimming cost V 3 bases and J 1 base; bases outside gene matches: 2. CDR1 and CDR2 from the germline V gene are SGHNT and YYREEE (reference sequence). This CDR3 has 15 residues.

In regard to this clone: Compared with germline, one end of the junction differs, possibly owing to a read error. V gene TRBV30 combines with J gene TRBJ1-3; D remains unclear. Germline CDR1 and CDR2: GTSNPN and SVGIG (reference sequence). The CDR3 contains 11 residues. The CDR3 nucleotides are TGTGCCTGGAGTGTAGGTGGAGCATCGGATTTT. Translation gives CAWSVGGASDF.

The genes are TRBV11-3 and TRBJ2-7; TRBD1 is a possible D gene (5 bases). Germline-derived CDR1 and CDR2 are SGHNT and YENEEA. This CDR3 spans 13 amino acids. The ends were cut back, 2 bases at V and 5 bases at J, with 10 bases in the middle. In DNA, the CDR3 is TGTGCCAGCAGCTTATCAGGGTCCCACGAGCAGTACTTC. It translates to CASSLSGSHEQYF.

As regards this clone: The identical CDR3 is also encoded by other nucleotide sequences in the sample. J is TRBJ1-4 and V is TRBV18, with TRBD1 matching over 7 bases. Looked up from germline, CDR1 is KGHSH and CDR2 is LQKENI. J lost 5 bases, V lost 3 bases, and 3 bases had no gene match. This CDR3 spans 14 amino acids. As DNA, the CDR3 is TGTGCCAGCTCACCCGGGACAGAGAATGAAAAACTGTTTTTT. This encodes CASSPGTENEKLFF.